The present T cell receptor (beta chain) was sequenced within a study of blood T cell repertoires in COVID-19. TCRdb keeps only in-frame clones here, not all; method: immunoSEQ multiplex PCR. Found here are some 210,000 clones, approximately 88% of them singletons; the top ten hold approximately 10%. This CDR3 spans 15 amino acids. V lost 3 bases and J lost 2, with 12 bases in between. CDR1 is PRHDT, CDR2 FYEKMQ, per germline (reference sequence). This clone was seen just once. The sample consisted of PBMCs or T cells enriched from blood (not recorded which). The chain employs TRBV13 and TRBJ2-3, with D tentatively TRBD1 (6 bases). This sequence originates from a man between 18 and 35 years old with acute COVID-19. In DNA form, the CDR3 reads TGTGCCAGCAGCTTTCTGGGACAAGTCACAGATACGCAGTATTTT. Its translation is CASSFLGQVTDTQYF.